This TCR beta chain originates from a study of monozygotic twins with inflammatory bowel disease. The CDR3 runs 12 residues. Germline-derived CDR1 and CDR2 are LNHDA and SQIVND (reference sequence). TCRdb reprocessed the 5' RACE reads, keeping one entry per CDR3 protein, no DNA. The table lists about 300,000 distinct CDR3 sequences, with roughly 5.2% in the top ten. The receptor was isolated from a human donor with ulcerative colitis or Crohn's disease, or a healthy co-twin of an affected twin (not recorded which). The sample taken for sequencing was blood. This rearrangement joins TRBV19 to TRBJ1-5; TCRdb selects TRBD1, and the lack of DNA leaves this call unchecked. The CDR3 loop reads CASRTGNQPQHF.